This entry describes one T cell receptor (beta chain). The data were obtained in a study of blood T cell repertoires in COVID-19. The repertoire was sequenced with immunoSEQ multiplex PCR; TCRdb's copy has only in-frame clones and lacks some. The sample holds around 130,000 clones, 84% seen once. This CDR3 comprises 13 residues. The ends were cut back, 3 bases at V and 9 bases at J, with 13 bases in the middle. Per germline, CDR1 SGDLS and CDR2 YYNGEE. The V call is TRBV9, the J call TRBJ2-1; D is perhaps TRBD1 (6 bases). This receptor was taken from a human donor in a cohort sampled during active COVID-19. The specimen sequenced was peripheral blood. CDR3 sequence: CASSEIGTSEQFF. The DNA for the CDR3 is TGTGCCAGCAGCGAAATCGGGACATCTGAGCAGTTCTTC.